The rows below give T cell receptor beta chains drawn from one sample of a study of early T cells in non-severe SARS-CoV-2 infection. TCRdb processed the 5' RACE reads anew with MiXCR; each CDR3 protein has one entry. The sample lists 50,000 to 70,000 distinct CDR3 sequences; around 6.5% were seen once. Here the sequenced sample was whole blood, taken at baseline. The receptors shown here come from an adult who was a healthcare worker with PCR-confirmed SARS-CoV-2 infection or an uninfected control (not recorded which). Each CDR3 is given with its conserved first and last residue. A D gene is named only where the DNA matches it firmly. Size values are once, few and many counts, or a class for expanded clones, and some rows have none.

clone_size	cdr3_length	v_call	d_call	j_call	cdr3_nt	cdr3_aa
many	13	TRBV3-1	.	TRBJ1-1	TGTGCCAGCAGCTTTGGAAGGAACACTGAAGCTTTCTTT	CASSFGRNTEAFF
.	12	TRBV29-1	.	TRBJ2-3	TGCAGCGTTGAAAGGGTTGCAGATACGCAGTATTTT	CSVERVADTQYF
many	14	TRBV27	TRBD2	TRBJ2-1	TGTGCCAGCAGTTTAGCCCCACTAGCGGGAGTGCGGTTCTTC	CASSLAPLAGVRFF
many	13	TRBV12-5	.	TRBJ1-2	TGTGCTAGTGGATCCTCAGGGGCCCATGGCTACACCTTC	CASGSSGAHGYTF
.	13	TRBV29-1	TRBD2	TRBJ2-1	TGCAGCGGCGGGGGTCGTTCCTACAATGAGCAGTTCTTC	CSGGGRSYNEQFF
many	16	TRBV20-1	TRBD2	TRBJ2-7	TGCAGTGCTAGGGGAACATTAGCGGGAGGGCCCTACGAGCAGTACTTC	CSARGTLAGGPYEQYF
.	15	TRBV7-3	TRBD2	TRBJ2-1	TGTGCCAGCAGCTCTAGCGGGAGTACCTACAATGAGCAGTTCTTC	CASSSSGSTYNEQFF
many	17	TRBV11-2	.	TRBJ2-4	TGTGCCAGCAGCTTACATCTTGTAGCGGAATTTAAAAACATTCAGTACTTC	CASSLHLVAEFKNIQYF
many	11	TRBV7-8	.	TRBJ2-1	TGTGCCAGCAGCTTTAGTTATGAGCAGTTCTTC	CASSFSYEQFF
many	15	TRBV19	.	TRBJ2-6	TGTGCCAGTAGTATCTCCTTAACTGGGGCCAACGTCCTGACTTTC	CASSISLTGANVLTF
.	14	TRBV28	.	TRBJ2-1	TGTGCCAGCAGCCAACCGGGGGACTACAATGAGCAGTTCTTC	CASSQPGDYNEQFF
many	12	TRBV9	.	TRBJ1-2	TGTGCCAGCAGCCCGGGGAGCTATGGCTACACCTTC	CASSPGSYGYTF
few	17	TRBV28	TRBD2	TRBJ2-5	TGTGCCAGCAGTTTAGGGACCCTAGCGGGCCCTCAAGAGACCCAGTACTTC	CASSLGTLAGPQETQYF
few	12	TRBV9	.	TRBJ1-1	TGTGCCAGCAGCGTAGGCCACCTTGAAGCTTTCTTT	CASSVGHLEAFF
few	15	TRBV29-1	TRBD2	TRBJ2-5	TGCAGCGTGGGACTAGCGGGAGGGCAGGGGGAGACCCAGTACTTC	CSVGLAGGQGETQYF
many	15	TRBV28	.	TRBJ2-1	TGTGCCAGCACCTTCGGTAGCAGTATAGCCAATGAGCAGTTCTTC	CASTFGSSIANEQFF
many	13	TRBV29-1	.	TRBJ1-5	TGCAGCGTTGCGTCAGGCTTCAATCAGCCCCAGCATTTT	CSVASGFNQPQHF
.	14	TRBV6-2/TRBV6-3	TRBD1	TRBJ1-2	TGTGCCAGCAGTAAAGGGGACAGGCTCTATGGCTACACCTTC	CASSKGDRLYGYTF
few	15	TRBV20-1	.	TRBJ2-3	TGCAGTGCTAGAGATCGGGCGGGAAACACAGATACGCAGTATTTT	CSARDRAGNTDTQYF
.	15	TRBV7-8	.	TRBJ2-2	TGTGCCAGCAGCGCAGTTCGATTGGGGCCCGGGGAGCTGTTTTTT	CASSAVRLGPGELFF
many	16	TRBV18	.	TRBJ1-5	TGTGCCAGCTCACCACCGGGGATCTCGTCAAATCAGCCCCAGCATTTT	CASSPPGISSNQPQHF
many	13	TRBV6-1	.	TRBJ1-2	TGTGCCAGCAGCGAAATGGGGCACTATGGCTACACCTTC	CASSEMGHYGYTF
many	12	TRBV29-1	.	TRBJ2-2	TGCAGCGTTGGGACCCACACCGGGGAGCTGTTTTTT	CSVGTHTGELFF
many	14	TRBV6-2/TRBV6-3	.	TRBJ2-7	TGTGCCAGCAGTGAGGCTCGCCGTAACTACGAGCAGTACTTC	CASSEARRNYEQYF
many	14	TRBV4-2	.	TRBJ2-7	TGTGCCAGCAGCCTAGGGACGGGATCCTACGAGCAGTACTTC	CASSLGTGSYEQYF
.	13	TRBV7-2	.	TRBJ2-7	TGTGCCAGCAGTTTTCAGGCAAACTACGAGCAGTACTTC	CASSFQANYEQYF
.	13	TRBV20-1	TRBD2	TRBJ2-7	TGCAGTGCCCCTGGGGGGGGACTCTACGAGCAGTACTTC	CSAPGGGLYEQYF
many	16	TRBV7-6	TRBD2	TRBJ2-7	TGTGCCAGCAGCTTAGGGGGCGGGACTAACTCCTACGAGCAGTACTTC	CASSLGGGTNSYEQYF
many	15	TRBV6-2/TRBV6-3	TRBD2	TRBJ2-5	TGTGCCAGCAGTGGGACTAGCGGAGGACAAGAGACCCAGTACTTC	CASSGTSGGQETQYF
many	13	TRBV6-5	.	TRBJ1-2	TGTGCCAGCAGTTACCGGGAAAACTATGGCTACACCTTC	CASSYRENYGYTF
many	15	TRBV28	.	TRBJ2-1	TGTGCCAGCAGTTTATCTGATAGCTCCTACAATGAGCAGTTCTTC	CASSLSDSSYNEQFF
many	16	TRBV6-1	.	TRBJ2-3	TGTGCCAGCAGTGAACAGGGGGGAACCTACACAGATACGCAGTATTTT	CASSEQGGTYTDTQYF
many	11	TRBV10-1	.	TRBJ1-1	TGCGCCAGCAGTGAGTCCAATCGGGCTTTCTTT	CASSESNRAFF
many	17	TRBV4-3	.	TRBJ1-2	TGCGCCAGCAGCCAAGATGCGGGGTCTGGCCGTTCAGGTGGCTACACCTTC	CASSQDAGSGRSGGYTF
many	17	TRBV6-5	TRBD2	TRBJ2-1	TGTGCCAGCAGTTTCAAGACTAGCGGGATCTCCTACAATGAGCAGTTCTTC	CASSFKTSGISYNEQFF
medium-sized	10	TRBV29-1	.	TRBJ1-1	TGCAGCGTTATGAACACTGAAGCTTTCTTT	CSVMNTEAFF
many	16	TRBV7-9	TRBD2	TRBJ2-7	TGTGCCAGCAGCCAAACCGGGACTAGCGGACAGCTGGAGCAGTACTTC	CASSQTGTSGQLEQYF
many	16	TRBV12-3/TRBV12-4	.	TRBJ1-2	TGTGCCAGCAGTTTAATGGGGGTCACGGCCACTATCGGCTACACCTTC	CASSLMGVTATIGYTF
.	15	TRBV19	TRBD1	TRBJ1-2	TGTGCCAGTAGTATCCCGGGACAGAACGTCTATGGCTACACCTTC	CASSIPGQNVYGYTF
few	15	TRBV4-3	.	TRBJ2-2	TGCGCCAGCAGCCAATCAGGGGCAGACACCGGGGAGCTGTTTTTT	CASSQSGADTGELFF
many	12	TRBV11-2	.	TRBJ2-7	TGTGCCAGCAGCTTAGTTGGCTACGAGCAGTACTTC	CASSLVGYEQYF
many	15	TRBV4-3	.	TRBJ2-1	TGCGCCAGCAGCCAAGACTACCTAAACCGCAATGAGCAGTTCTTC	CASSQDYLNRNEQFF
.	15	TRBV15	.	TRBJ1-1	TGTGCCACCAGCAGTGGCCGGGGGATTGACACTGAAGCTTTCTTT	CATSSGRGIDTEAFF
.	15	TRBV6-6	.	TRBJ2-3	TGTGCCAGCAGTTACTCAGGGTCTAGCACAGATACGCAGTATTTT	CASSYSGSSTDTQYF
many	14	TRBV19	TRBD2	TRBJ2-3	TGTGCCAGTAACCCTAGCGGGAGCTCAGATACGCAGTATTTT	CASNPSGSSDTQYF
.	10	TRBV25-1	.	TRBJ2-7	TGTGCCATAGGGACCTACGAGCAGTACTTC	CAIGTYEQYF
.	13	TRBV3-1	.	TRBJ1-2	TGTGCCAGCAGCCAAGATCGAGGGCCCGGCTACACCTTC	CASSQDRGPGYTF
many	16	TRBV4-1	TRBD1	TRBJ1-1	TGCGCCAGCAGCCAAGGGGGACAGGGGTTTTTCACTGAAGCTTTCTTT	CASSQGGQGFFTEAFF
many	14	TRBV6-5	.	TRBJ1-2	TGTGCCAGCAAACTAGCCCCTGTGTATTTCGGCTACACCTTC	CASKLAPVYFGYTF
few	17	TRBV4-3	.	TRBJ2-6	TGCGCCAGCAGCCAAGAGAAGGGCGGATCCGGGGCCAACGTCCTGACTTTC	CASSQEKGGSGANVLTF